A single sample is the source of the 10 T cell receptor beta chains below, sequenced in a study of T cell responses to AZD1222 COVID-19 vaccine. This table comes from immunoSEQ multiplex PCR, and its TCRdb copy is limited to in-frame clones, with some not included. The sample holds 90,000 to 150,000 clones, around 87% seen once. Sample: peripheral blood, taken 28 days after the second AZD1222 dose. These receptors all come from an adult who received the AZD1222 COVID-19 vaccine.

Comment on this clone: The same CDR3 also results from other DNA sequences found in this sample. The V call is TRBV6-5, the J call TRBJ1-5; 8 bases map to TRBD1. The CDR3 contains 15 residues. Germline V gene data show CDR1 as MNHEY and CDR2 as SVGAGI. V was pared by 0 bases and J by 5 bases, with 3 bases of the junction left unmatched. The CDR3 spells CASSYSTGEDQPQHF. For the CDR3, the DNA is TGTGCCAGCAGTTACTCGACAGGGGAGGATCAGCCCCAGCATTTT.

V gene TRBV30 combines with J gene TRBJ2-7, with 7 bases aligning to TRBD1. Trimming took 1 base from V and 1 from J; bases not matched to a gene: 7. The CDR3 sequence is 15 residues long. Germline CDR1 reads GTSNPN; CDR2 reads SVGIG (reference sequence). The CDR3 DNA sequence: TGTGCCTGGAGTGACGACAGGGTAGTTTCCTACGAGCAGTACTTC. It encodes CAWSDDRVVSYEQYF.

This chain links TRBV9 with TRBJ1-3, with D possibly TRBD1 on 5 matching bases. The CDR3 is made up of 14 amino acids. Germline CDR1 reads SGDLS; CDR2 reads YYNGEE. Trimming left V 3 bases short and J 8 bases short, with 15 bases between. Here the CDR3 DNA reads TGTGCCAGCAGCGCCGGGACTTTGGCGGACACCATATATTTT. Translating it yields CASSAGTLADTIYF.

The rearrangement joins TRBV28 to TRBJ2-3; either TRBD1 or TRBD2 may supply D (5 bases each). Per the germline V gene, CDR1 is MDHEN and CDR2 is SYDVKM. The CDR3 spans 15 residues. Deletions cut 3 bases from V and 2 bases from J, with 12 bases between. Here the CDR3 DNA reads TGTGCCAGCAGTTTTTCACGAGGGGCCACAGATACGCAGTATTTT. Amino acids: CASSFSRGATDTQYF.

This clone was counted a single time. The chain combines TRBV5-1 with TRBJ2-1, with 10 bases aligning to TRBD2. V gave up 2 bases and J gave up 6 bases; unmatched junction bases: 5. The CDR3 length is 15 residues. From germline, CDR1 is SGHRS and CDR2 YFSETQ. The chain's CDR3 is CASSFLAGAFNEQFF. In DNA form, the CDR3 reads TGCGCCAGCAGCTTCCTAGCGGGGGCTTTCAATGAGCAGTTCTTC.

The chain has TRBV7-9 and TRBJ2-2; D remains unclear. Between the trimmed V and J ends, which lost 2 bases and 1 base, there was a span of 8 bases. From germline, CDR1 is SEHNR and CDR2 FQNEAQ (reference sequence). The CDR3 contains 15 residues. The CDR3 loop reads CASSLLQVNTGELFF. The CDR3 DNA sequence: TGTGCCAGCAGCTTACTCCAGGTGAACACCGGGGAGCTGTTTTTT.

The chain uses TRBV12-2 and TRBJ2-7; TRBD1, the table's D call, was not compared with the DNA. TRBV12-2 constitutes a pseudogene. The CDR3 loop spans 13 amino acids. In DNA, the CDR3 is TGTGCAAGGGACAGGGGCAACCTCTACGAGCAGTACTTC. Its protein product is CARDRGNLYEQYF.

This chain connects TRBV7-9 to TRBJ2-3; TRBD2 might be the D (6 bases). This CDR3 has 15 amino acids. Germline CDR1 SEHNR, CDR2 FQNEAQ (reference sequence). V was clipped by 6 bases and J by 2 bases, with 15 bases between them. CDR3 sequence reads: CASSRPSGSTDTQYF. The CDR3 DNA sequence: TGTGCCAGCAGTCGTCCGAGCGGGTCCACAGATACGCAGTATTTT.

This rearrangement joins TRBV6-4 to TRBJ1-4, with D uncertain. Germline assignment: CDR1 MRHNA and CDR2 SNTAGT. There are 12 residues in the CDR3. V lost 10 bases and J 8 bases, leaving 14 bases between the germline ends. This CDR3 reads CATPGTEEKLFF. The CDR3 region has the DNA TGTGCCACCCCGGGCACAGAGGAAAAACTGTTTTTT.

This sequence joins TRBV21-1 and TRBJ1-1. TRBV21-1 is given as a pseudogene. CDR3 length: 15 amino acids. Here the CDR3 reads CASSKSGEENTEAFF. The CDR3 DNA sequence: TGTGCCAGCAGCAAAAGTGGGGAGGAGAACACTGAAGCTTTCTTT.